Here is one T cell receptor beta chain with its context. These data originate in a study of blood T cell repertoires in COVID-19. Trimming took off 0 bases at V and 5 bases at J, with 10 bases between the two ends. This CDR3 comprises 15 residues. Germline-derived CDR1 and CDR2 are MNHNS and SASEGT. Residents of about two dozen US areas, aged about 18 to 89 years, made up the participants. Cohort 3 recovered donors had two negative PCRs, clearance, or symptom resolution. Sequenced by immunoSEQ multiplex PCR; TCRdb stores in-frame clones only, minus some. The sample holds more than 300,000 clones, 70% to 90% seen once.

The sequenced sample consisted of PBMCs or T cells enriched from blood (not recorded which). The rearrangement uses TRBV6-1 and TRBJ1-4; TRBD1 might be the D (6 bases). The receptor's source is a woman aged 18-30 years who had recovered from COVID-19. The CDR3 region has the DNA TGTGCCAGCAGTGAAGCGGAGGGGGGGAATGAAAAACTGTTTTTT. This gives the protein CASSEAEGGNEKLFF.